The clone carrying this T cell receptor beta chain was counted between two and nine times. Alongside a J-beta primer mix, a sample-barcoded 5' primer served in a second PCR lasting roughly 6 to 11 cycles. Via MiXCR, TCRdb re-called the 5' RACE reads, giving one row per CDR3 protein. The sample has about 570,000 distinct CDR3 sequences, 27% seen once. Germline lookup yields CDR1 LGHNA and CDR2 YSLEER. V was pared by 1 base and J by 2 bases, with 14 bases between. There are 16 residues in the CDR3. These data are taken from a study of blood T cells in healthy people across ages. The chain uses TRBV4-3 and TRBJ1-1, with TRBD1 as a possible D gene (6 bases). Sequencing input: blood. The receptor comes from a woman aged 70-85 years in good health. DNA for the CDR3: TGCGCCAGCAGCCAAGGACGGGCAGGGGTTAACACTGAAGCTTTCTTT. This sequence encodes CASSQGRAGVNTEAFF.